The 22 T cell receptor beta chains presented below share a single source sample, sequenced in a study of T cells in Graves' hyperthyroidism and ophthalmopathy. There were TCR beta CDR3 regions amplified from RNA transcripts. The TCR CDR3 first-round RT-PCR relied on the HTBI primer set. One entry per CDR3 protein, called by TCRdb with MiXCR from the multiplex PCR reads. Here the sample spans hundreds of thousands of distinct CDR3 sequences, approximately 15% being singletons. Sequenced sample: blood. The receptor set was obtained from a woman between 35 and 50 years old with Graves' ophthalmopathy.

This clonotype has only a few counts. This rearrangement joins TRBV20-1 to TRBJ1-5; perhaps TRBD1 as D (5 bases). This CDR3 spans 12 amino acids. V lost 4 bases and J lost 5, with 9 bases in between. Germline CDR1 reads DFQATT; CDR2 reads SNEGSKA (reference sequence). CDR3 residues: CSANRQDQPQHF. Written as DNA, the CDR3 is TGCAGTGCTAACAGGCAGGATCAGCCCCAGCATTTT.

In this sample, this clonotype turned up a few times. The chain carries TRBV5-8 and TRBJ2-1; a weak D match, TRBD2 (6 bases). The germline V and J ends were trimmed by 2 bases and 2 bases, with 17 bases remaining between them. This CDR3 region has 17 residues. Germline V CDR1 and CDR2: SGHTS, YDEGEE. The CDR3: CASSFLSLLATYNEQFF. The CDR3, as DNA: TGTGCCAGCAGCTTTCTTTCGCTTCTAGCGACCTACAATGAGCAGTTCTTC.

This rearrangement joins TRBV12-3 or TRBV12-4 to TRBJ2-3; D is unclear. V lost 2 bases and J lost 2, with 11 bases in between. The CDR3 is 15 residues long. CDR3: CASSLRPSPTDTQYF. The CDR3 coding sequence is TGTGCCAGCAGTTTAAGGCCGTCGCCCACAGATACGCAGTATTTT.

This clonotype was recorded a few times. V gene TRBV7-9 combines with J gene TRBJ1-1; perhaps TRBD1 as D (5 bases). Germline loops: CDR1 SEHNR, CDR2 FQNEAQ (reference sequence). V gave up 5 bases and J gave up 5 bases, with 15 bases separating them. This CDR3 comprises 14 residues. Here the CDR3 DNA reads TGTGCCAGCAGCGCGGGACTCGGAGAGACTGAAGCTTTCTTT. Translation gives CASSAGLGETEAFF. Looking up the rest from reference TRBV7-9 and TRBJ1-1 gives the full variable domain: DTGVSQNPRHKITKRGQNVTFRCDPISEHNRLYWYRQTLGQGPEFLTYFQNEAQLEKSRLLSDRFSAERPKGSFSTLEIQRTEQGDSAMYLCASSAGLGETEAFFGQGTRLTVV.

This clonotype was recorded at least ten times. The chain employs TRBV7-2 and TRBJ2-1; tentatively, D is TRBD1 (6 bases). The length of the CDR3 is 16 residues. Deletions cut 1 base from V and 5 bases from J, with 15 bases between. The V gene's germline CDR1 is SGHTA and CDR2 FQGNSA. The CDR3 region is CASSLEGGSGHNEQFF. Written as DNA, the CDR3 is TGTGCCAGCAGCTTAGAAGGGGGTAGTGGGCACAATGAGCAGTTCTTC. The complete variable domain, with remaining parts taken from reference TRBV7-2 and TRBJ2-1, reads GAGVSQSPSNKVTEKGKDVELRCDPISGHTALYWYRQSLGQGLEFLIYFQGNSAPDKSGLPSDRFSAERTGGSVSTLTIQRTQQEDSAVYLCASSLEGGSGHNEQFFGPGTRLTVL.

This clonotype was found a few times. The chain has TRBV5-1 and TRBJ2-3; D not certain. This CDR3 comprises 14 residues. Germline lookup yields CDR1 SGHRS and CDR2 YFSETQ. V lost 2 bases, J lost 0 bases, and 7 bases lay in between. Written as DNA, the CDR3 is TGCGCCAGCAGCTTCATTGTCAGCACAGATACGCAGTATTTT. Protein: CASSFIVSTDTQYF.

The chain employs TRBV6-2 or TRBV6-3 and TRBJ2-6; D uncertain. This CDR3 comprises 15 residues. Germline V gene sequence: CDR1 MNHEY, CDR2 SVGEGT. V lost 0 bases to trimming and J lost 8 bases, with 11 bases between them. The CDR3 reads CASSYSIEVSNVLTF. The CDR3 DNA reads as TGTGCCAGCAGTTACTCGATCGAAGTGTCCAACGTCCTGACTTTC.

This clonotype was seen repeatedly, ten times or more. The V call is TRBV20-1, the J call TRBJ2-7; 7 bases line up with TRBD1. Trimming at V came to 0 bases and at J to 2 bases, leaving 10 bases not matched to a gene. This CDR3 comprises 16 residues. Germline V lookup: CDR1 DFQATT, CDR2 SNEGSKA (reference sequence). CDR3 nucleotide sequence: TGCAGTGCTAGAGATGGGAGTGGGGACAGCCCCTACGAGCAGTACTTC. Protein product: CSARDGSGDSPYEQYF.

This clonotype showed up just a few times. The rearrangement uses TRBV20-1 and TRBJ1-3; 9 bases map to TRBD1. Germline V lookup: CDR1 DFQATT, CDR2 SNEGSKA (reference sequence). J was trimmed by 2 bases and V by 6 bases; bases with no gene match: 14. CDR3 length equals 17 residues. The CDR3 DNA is TGCAGTGCCAGCCCGGGACAGGGATTGGGGCCTGGAAACACCATATATTTT. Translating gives CSASPGQGLGPGNTIYF.

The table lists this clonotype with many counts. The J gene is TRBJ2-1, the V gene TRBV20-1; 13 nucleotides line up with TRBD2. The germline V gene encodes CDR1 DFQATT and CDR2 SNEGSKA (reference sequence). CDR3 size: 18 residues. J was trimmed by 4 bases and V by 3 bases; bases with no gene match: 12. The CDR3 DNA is TGCAGTGCTAGGGCGCCTGTAACTAGCGGGAGGGCATACAATGAGCAGTTCTTC. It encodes CSARAPVTSGRAYNEQFF.

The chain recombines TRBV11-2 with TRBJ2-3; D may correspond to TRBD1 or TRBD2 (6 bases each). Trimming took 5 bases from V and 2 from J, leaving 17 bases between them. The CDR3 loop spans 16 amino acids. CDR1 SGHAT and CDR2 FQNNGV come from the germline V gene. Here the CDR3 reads CASSPMGGDSTDTQYF. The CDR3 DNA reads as TGTGCCAGCAGCCCAATGGGGGGCGATTCCACAGATACGCAGTATTTT.

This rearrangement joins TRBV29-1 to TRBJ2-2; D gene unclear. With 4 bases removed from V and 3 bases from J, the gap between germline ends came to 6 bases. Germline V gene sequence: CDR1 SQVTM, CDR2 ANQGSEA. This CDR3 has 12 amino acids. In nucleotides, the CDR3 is TGCAGCGTTGGGTACTACACCGGGGAGCTGTTTTTT. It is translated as CSVGYYTGELFF.

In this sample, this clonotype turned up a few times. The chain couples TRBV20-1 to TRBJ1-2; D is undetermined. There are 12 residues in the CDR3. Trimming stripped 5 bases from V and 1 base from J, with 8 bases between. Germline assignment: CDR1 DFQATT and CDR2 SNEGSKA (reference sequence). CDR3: CSALEGNYGYTF. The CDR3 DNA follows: TGCAGTGCTCTGGAGGGTAACTATGGCTACACCTTC.

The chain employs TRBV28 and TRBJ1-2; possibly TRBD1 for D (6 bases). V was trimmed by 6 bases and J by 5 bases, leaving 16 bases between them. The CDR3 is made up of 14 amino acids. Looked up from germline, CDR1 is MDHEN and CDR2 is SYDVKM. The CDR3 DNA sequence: TGTGCCAGCAGCTTACAGGGTCAAGAATATGGCTACACCTTC. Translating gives CASSLQGQEYGYTF.

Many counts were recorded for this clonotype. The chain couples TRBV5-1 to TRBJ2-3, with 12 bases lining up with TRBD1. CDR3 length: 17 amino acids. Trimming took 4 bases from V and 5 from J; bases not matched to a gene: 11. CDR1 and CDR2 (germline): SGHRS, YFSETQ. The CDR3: CASSRTGTGGAKDTQYF. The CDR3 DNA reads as TGCGCCAGCAGCCGGACCGGGACAGGGGGCGCGAAAGATACGCAGTATTTT.

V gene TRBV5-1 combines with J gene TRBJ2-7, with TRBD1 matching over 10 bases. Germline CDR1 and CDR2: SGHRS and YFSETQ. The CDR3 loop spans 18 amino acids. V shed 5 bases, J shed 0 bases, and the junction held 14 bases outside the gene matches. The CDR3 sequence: CASRSGQGVSFSSYEQYF. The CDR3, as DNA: TGCGCCAGCAGATCCGGACAGGGGGTGTCTTTTAGCTCCTACGAGCAGTACTTC.

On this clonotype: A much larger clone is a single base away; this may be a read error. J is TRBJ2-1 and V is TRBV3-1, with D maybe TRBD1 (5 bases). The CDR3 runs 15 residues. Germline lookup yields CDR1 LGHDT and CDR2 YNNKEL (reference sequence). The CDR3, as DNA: TGCGCCAGCAGCCAAGACCGGGTGGGGCTCTACGAGCAGTTCTTC. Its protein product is CASSQDRVGLYEQFF.

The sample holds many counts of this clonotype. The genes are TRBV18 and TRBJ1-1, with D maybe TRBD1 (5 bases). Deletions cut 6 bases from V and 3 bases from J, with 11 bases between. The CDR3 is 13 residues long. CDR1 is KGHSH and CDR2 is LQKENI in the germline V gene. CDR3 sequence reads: CASSRERDTEAFF. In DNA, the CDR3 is TGTGCCAGCTCCAGGGAGAGGGACACTGAAGCTTTCTTT. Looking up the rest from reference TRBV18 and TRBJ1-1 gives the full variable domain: NAGVMQNPRHLVRRRGQEARLRCSPMKGHSHVYWYRQLPEEGLKFMVYLQKENIIDESGMPKERFSAEFPKEGPSILRIQQVVRGDSAAYFCASSRERDTEAFFGQGTRLTVV.

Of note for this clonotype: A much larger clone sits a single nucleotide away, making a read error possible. The CDR3 here is CASSYPSVNTEAFF. CDR3 bases: TGTGCCAGCAGTTACCCTTCGGTGAACACTGAAGCTTTCTTT. The V call is TRBV6-2 or TRBV6-3, the J call TRBJ1-1; D unclear. V was pared by 2 bases and J by 0 bases, with 7 bases between. CDR1 MNHEY and CDR2 SVGEGT come from the germline V gene. This CDR3 has 14 residues.

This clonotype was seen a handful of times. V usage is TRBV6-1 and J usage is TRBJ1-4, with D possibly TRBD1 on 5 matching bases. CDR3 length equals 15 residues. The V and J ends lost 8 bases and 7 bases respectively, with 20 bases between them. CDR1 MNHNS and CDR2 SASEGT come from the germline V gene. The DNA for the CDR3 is TGTGCCAGCTCGGAAAGCCTCCCTGGGGGTGAAAAACTGTTTTTT. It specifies CASSESLPGGEKLFF.

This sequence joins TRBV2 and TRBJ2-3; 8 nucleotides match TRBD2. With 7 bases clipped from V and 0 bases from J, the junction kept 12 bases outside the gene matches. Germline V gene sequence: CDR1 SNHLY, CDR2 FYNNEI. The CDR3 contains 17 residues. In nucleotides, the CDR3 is TGTGCCAGCAAGGGGCGGGGGGCCCTAACTAGCACAGATACGCAGTATTTT. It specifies CASKGRGALTSTDTQYF.

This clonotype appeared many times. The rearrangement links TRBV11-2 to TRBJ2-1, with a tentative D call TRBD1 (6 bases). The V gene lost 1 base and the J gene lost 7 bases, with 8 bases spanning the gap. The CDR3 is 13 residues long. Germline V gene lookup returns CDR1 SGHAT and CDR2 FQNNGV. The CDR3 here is CASSLGGLNEQFF. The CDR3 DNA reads TGTGCCAGCAGCTTAGGGGGGCTGAATGAGCAGTTCTTC.